This TCR beta chain was sequenced in a study of T-cell reconstitution after alpha-beta-depleted transplantation in children. Study-level results: Several hundred expanded graft clones reportedly supplied alpha-beta T cells about two months after transplant. Surviving recipient T cells and thymic progenitors underlay high day-60 TCRbeta diversity in some patients. Among T cells one year after transplant, newly produced cells accounted for most counts and diversity.

As for this clonotype: Antigen unknown.

This CDR3 is 16 amino acids long. The V and J ends lost 0 bases and 6 bases respectively, with 17 bases between them. Germline CDR1 reads MNHNS; CDR2 reads SASEGT. A TCRbeta library incorporating unique molecular identifiers was prepared. In TCRdb, the PCR reads were re-called with MiXCR into one record per CDR3 protein. The sample holds 530,000 or so distinct CDR3 sequences, roughly 27% seen once. V gene TRBV6-1 combines with J gene TRBJ1-2; D gene uncertain. The starting material was PBMCs, obtained before TCRalphabeta/CD19-depleted stem cell transplant. This sequence originates from a boy under three years old with Wiskott-Aldrich syndrome, due to receive a stem cell transplant. For the CDR3, the DNA is TGTGCCAGCAGTGAAGCCCTAACACGGGGATTGGATGGCTACACCTTC. This sequence encodes CASSEALTRGLDGYTF.